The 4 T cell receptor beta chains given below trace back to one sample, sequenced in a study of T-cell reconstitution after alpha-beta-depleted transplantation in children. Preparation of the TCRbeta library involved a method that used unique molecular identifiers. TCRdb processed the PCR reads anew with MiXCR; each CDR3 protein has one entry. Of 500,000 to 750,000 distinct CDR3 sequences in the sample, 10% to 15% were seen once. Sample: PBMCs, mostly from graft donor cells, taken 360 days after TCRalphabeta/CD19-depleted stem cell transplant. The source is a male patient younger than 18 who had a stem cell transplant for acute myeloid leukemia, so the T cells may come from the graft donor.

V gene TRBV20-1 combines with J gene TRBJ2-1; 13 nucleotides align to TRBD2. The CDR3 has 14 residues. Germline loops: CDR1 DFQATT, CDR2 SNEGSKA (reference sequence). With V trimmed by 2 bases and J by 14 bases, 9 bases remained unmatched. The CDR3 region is CSARSGTSGTGEFF. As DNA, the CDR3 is TGCAGTGCTAGATCCGGGACTAGCGGGACTGGAGAGTTCTTC.

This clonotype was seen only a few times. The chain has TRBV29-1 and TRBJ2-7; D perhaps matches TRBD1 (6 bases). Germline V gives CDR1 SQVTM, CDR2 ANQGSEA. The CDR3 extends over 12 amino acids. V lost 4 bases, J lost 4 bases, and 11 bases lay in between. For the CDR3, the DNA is TGCAGCGTTGGGGGGCCAGGGTACGAGCAGTACTTC. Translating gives CSVGGPGYEQYF.

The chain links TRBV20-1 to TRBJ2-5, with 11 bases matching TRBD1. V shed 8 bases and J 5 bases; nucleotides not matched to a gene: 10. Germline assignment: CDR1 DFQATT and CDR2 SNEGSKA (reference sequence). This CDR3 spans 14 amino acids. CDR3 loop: CSLLLRDRGETQYF. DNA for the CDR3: TGCAGTCTTCTACTTCGGGACAGGGGGGAGACCCAGTACTTC.

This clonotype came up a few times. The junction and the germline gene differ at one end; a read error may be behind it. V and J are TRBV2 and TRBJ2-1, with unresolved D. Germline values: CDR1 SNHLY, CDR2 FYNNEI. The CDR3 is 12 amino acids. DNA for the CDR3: TGTGCCAGCAGTGAAAATAGGGTGACTGGAGTCTTC. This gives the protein CASSENRVTGVF.